This T cell receptor (beta chain) emerged from a study of early T cells in non-severe SARS-CoV-2 infection. Study overall: Unsorted whole-blood RNA was sequenced in bulk, leaving chains unpaired.

This clonotype came up many times. Antigen: not known. The TCR library protocol was used to attach unique molecular identifiers. These identifiers were attached to individual cDNA molecules. TCRdb ran MiXCR on the 5' RACE reads and lists one entry per CDR3 protein. The sample carries approximately 70,000 distinct CDR3 sequences, about 5% recorded once. General study results and limits: Comparison of clonotypes with VDJdb favored anti-spike CD8 responses while missing private and CD4 specificities.

Trimming removed 0 bases from V and 4 bases from J; junction bases left unmatched: 2. Germline-derived CDR1 and CDR2 are LNHNV and YYDKDF (reference sequence). The CDR3 is made up of 14 amino acids. This specimen was whole blood, taken at baseline. The receptor's source is an adult who was a healthcare worker with PCR-confirmed SARS-CoV-2 infection or an uninfected control (not recorded which). The chain carries TRBV15 and TRBJ1-2; 7 bases align to TRBD1. CDR3 loop: CATSRDGTAYGYTF. CDR3 DNA: TGTGCCACCAGCAGAGACGGGACAGCCTATGGCTACACCTTC. The full variable domain, its missing parts supplied by reference TRBV15 and TRBJ1-2, is DAMVIQNPRYQVTQFGKPVTLSCSQTLNHNVMYWYQQKSSQAPKLLFHYYDKDFNNEADTPDNFQSRRPNTSFCFLDIRSPGLGDTAMYLCATSRDGTAYGYTFGSGTRLTVV.